The following is a T cell receptor (beta chain) sequence with its context. Antigen: not known. These data come from a study of blood T cells in healthy people across ages. Findings of the study overall: With donor CMV status unknown, expanded clonotype changes were possibly confounded.

Primed by a sample-barcoded 5' primer and a J-beta primer mix, a second PCR proceeded for about 6 to 12 cycles. From the 5' RACE reads, TCRdb called clonotypes with MiXCR, one entry per CDR3 protein. The profile shows under 2,000,000 distinct CDR3 sequences, less than 50% of them singletons. The ends lost 3 bases at V and 6 bases at J; junction bases unmatched: 8. Germline V gene lookup returns CDR1 SNHLY and CDR2 FYNNEI. This CDR3 region has 15 residues. The sequence was obtained from a woman in her thirties or forties in good health. V usage is TRBV2 and J usage is TRBJ2-3; 8 nucleotides align to TRBD2. Sequencing was carried out using blood. The CDR3 protein is CASSDREGFTDTQYF. Here the CDR3 DNA reads TGTGCCAGCAGTGATCGGGAGGGATTCACGGATACGCAGTATTTT.